This is a list of T cell receptor beta chains from one sample in a study of glioma-infiltrating T cells after dendritic cell vaccination. Profiling relied on immunoSEQ multiplex PCR, and the TCRdb table lists in-frame clones only, not all of them. The profile shows tens of thousands of clones, about 80% of them singletons. The sequencing used blood, collected after dendritic cell vaccination. Receptor source: a human donor with glioblastoma. The CDR3 runs from the conserved cysteine through the conserved F or W. D genes are given only for firm matches. Size is stated for part of the rows, as once, few or many counts, or as a class when the clone is expanded.

size	J	V	D	length	DNA	CDR3
NA	TRBJ2-1	TRBV7-2	NA	14	TGTGCCAGCAGCTCAGGGGCCATTTCCAATGAGCAGTTCTTC	CASSSGAISNEQFF
NA	TRBJ2-5	TRBV6-6	TRBD2	16	TGTGCCAGCAGTTTAACTAGCGGGGGAGGTGCAGAGACCCAGTACTTC	CASSLTSGGGAETQYF
NA	TRBJ1-2	TRBV6-5	TRBD1	14	TGTGCCAGCAGTCGGGACAGGCGAAACTATGGCTACACCTTC	CASSRDRRNYGYTF
NA	TRBJ2-3	TRBV6-5	TRBD1	13	TGTGCCAGCCGGGACAGTATCGGAGATACGCAGTATTTT	CASRDSIGDTQYF
NA	TRBJ2-3	TRBV10-3	NA	13	TGTGCCATCAGTGGAACAGGGCGCGATACGCAGTATTTT	CAISGTGRDTQYF
NA	TRBJ1-2	TRBV11-1	NA	13	TGTGCCAGCAGCCCGGCGACAGGCTATGGCTACACCTTC	CASSPATGYGYTF
NA	TRBJ1-5	TRBV5-5	NA	15	TGTGCCAGCAGCGCCCTCGGAGCTAGCAATCAGCCCCAGCATTTT	CASSALGASNQPQHF
NA	TRBJ2-1	TRBV5-1	TRBD2	14	TGCGCCAGCAGACTAGCGGGGGGGCATGGTGAGCAGTTCTTC	CASRLAGGHGEQFF
NA	TRBJ2-7	TRBV2	TRBD2	14	TGTGCCAGCACAATAGCGGGGGGAACCTACGAGCAGTACTTC	CASTIAGGTYEQYF
NA	TRBJ2-4	TRBV12-5	TRBD2	19	TGTGCTAGTTCCTCTACGCTGGCGGGGGGGCTTCTAGCCAAAAACATTCAGTACTTC	CASSSTLAGGLLAKNIQYF
NA	TRBJ2-7	TRBV5-5	NA	16	TGTGCCAGCAGCTTGGAGGCAGGGCAACACTCCTACGAGCAGTACTTC	CASSLEAGQHSYEQYF
NA	TRBJ2-7	TRBV7-2	TRBD1	14	TGTGCCAGCAGCCCGACGGGACAGGAGTACGAGCAGTACTTC	CASSPTGQEYEQYF
NA	TRBJ2-7	TRBV5-4	TRBD1	13	TGTGCCAGCAGCCTCGACAGGGTCCACGAGCAGTACTTC	CASSLDRVHEQYF
NA	TRBJ2-3	TRBV18	TRBD2	15	TGTGCCAGCTCACCAGGCGGGGGGAGGACAGATACGCAGTATTTT	CASSPGGGRTDTQYF
few	TRBJ2-2	TRBV27	NA	18	TGTGCCAGCAGTTTATTTATGGGGACTCCTCTCTACACCGGGGAGCTGTTTTTT	CASSLFMGTPLYTGELFF
NA	TRBJ2-7	TRBV7-2	NA	13	TGTGCCAGCAGCTCCAGGGTCTCCTACGAGCAGTACTTC	CASSSRVSYEQYF
NA	TRBJ1-3	TRBV5-1	TRBD1	16	TGCGCCAGCAGCCAAACCGGACAGGGGGCTGGAAACACCATATATTTT	CASSQTGQGAGNTIYF
NA	TRBJ1-2	TRBV2	NA	17	TGTGCCAGCAGTGAAGCGCTTCTGGTGACAGCGAGCTATGGCTACACCTTC	CASSEALLVTASYGYTF
NA	TRBJ2-5	TRBV5-4	TRBD1	14	TGTGCCAGCAGCCCTGGGACAGTCCAAGAGACCCAGTACTTC	CASSPGTVQETQYF
NA	TRBJ2-7	TRBV7-9	NA	14	TGTGCCAGCAGCTCGACGAGCGTCGGGGACGAGCAGTACTTC	CASSSTSVGDEQYF
once	TRBJ1-1	TRBV5-1	NA	13	TGCGCCAGCAGCCGAGAGACAGGTACTGAAGCTTTCTTT	CASSRETGTEAFF
NA	TRBJ1-2	TRBV18	NA	16	TGTGCCAGCTCAACGTCTATCAGGGGCGCGGACTATGGCTACACCTTC	CASSTSIRGADYGYTF
once	TRBJ2-7	TRBV7-9	TRBD1	14	TGTGCCAGCAGTTTTACAGGGGGCTCCTACGAGCAGTACTTC	CASSFTGGSYEQYF